This T cell receptor beta chain was sequenced in a study of CD8+ T cells in alopecia areata. It was cDNA, reverse transcribed from extracted RNA, that served as the sequencing template. The protocol was immunoSEQ multiplex PCR, while the TCRdb copy is restricted to in-frame clones and leaves out a portion. The table includes some 130,000 clones, about 60% detected once. The CDR3 runs to 14 residues. Trimming shortened V by 4 bases and J by 2 bases, and 15 bases separated the two germline ends. Germline V lookup: CDR1 GTSNPN, CDR2 SVGIG (reference sequence). PBMCs, the starting material, were the source of sorted CD4+ and CD8+ T cells.

This chain uses TRBV30 with TRBJ2-7; D is perhaps TRBD1 (6 bases). The clonotype comes from a human donor with alopecia areata. The source material was CD4+ T cells sorted from blood, sampled at week 0. CDR3 coding DNA: TGTGCCTGGACCGTCCAGGGGCTCCCCTACGAGCAGTACTTC. This gives the protein CAWTVQGLPYEQYF.